The sequence of this T cell receptor (beta chain) was determined in a study of blood T cell repertoires in COVID-19. Turning to the study itself: In each case, the material was cDNA or gDNA derived from T cells, B-cell-depleted T cells, or PBMCs.

Libraries were prepared by immunoSEQ multiplex PCR; TCRdb keeps only in-frame clonotypes and omits some of them. This sample has around 200,000 clones, with 88% found just once. Trimming cost V 7 bases and J 11 bases; bases outside gene matches: 11. CDR1 and CDR2 (germline): MNHEY, SVGAGI. The CDR3 is 14 amino acids. The sequence was obtained from a man aged 18 to 35 with active or convalescent COVID-19. Sample: peripheral blood. The rearrangement uses TRBV6-5 and TRBJ2-1; 10 positions match TRBD2. CDR3 sequence reads: CASTSGLAQIQQFF. CDR3 bases: TGTGCCAGCACCTCGGGACTAGCGCAGATTCAGCAGTTCTTC.